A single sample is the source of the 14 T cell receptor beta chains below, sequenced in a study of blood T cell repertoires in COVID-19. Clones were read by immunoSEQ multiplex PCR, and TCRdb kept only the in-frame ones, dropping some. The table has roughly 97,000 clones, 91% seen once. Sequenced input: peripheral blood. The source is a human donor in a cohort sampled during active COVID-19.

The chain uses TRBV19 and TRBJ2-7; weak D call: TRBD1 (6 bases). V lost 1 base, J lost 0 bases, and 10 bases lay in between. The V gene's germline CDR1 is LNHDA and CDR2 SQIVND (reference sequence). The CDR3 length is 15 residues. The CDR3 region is CASSIGQGSSYEQYF. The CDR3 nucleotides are TGTGCCAGTAGTATAGGGCAGGGGTCCTCCTACGAGCAGTACTTC.

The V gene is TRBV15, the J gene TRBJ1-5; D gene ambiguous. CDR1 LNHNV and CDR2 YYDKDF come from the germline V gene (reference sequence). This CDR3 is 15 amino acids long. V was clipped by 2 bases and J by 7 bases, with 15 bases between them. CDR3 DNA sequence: TGTGCCACCAGCAGAATGACCGGGGAAGGACAGCCCCAGCATTTT. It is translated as CATSRMTGEGQPQHF. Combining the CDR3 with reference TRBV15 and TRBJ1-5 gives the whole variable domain DAMVIQNPRYQVTQFGKPVTLSCSQTLNHNVMYWYQQKSSQAPKLLFHYYDKDFNNEADTPDNFQSRRPNTSFCFLDIRSPGLGDTAMYLCATSRMTGEGQPQHFGDGTRLSIL.

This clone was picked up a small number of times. This CDR3 reads CASSPQGWNTEAFF. The DNA for the CDR3 is TGTGCCAGCAGCCCCCAGGGGTGGAACACTGAAGCTTTCTTT. V and J are TRBV27 and TRBJ1-1, with a possible D match to TRBD1 (6 bases). CDR1 is MNHEY and CDR2 is SMNVEV in the germline V gene (reference sequence). The V end was cut by 6 bases, the J end by 1 base, with 12 bases between. The CDR3 sequence is 14 residues long.

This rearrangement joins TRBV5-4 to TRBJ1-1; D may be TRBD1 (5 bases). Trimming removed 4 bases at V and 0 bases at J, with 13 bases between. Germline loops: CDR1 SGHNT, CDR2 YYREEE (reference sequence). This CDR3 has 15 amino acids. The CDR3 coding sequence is TGTGCCAGCAGCCCACAGGTAAACATGAACACTGAAGCTTTCTTT. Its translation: CASSPQVNMNTEAFF.

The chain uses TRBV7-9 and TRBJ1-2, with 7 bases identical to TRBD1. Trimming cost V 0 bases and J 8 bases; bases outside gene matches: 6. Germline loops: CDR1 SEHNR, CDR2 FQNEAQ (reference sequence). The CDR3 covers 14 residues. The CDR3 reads CASSLAVTGEGYTF. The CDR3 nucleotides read TGTGCCAGCAGCTTAGCGGTTACAGGGGAAGGCTACACCTTC.

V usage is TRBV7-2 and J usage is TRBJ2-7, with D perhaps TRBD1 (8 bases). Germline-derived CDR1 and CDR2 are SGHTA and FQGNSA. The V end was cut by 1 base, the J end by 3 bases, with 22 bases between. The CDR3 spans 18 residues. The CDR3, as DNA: TGTGCCAGCAGCTTAGGGGACAGGTGGGCGGGGGCTTACTACGAGCAGTACTTC. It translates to CASSLGDRWAGAYYEQYF.

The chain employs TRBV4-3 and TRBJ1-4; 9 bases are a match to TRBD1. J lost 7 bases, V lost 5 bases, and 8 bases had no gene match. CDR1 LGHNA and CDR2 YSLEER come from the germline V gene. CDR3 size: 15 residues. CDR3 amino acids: CASSTSDRGGEKLFF. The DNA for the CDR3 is TGCGCCAGCAGCACCTCGGACAGGGGAGGTGAAAAACTGTTTTTT.

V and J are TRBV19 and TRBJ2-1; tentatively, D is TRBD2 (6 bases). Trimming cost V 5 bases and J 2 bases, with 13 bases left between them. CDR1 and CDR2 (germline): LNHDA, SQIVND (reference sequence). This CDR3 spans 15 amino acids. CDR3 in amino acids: CASSRPASAYNEQFF. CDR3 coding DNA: TGTGCCAGTAGTCGCCCGGCTAGCGCCTACAATGAGCAGTTCTTC.

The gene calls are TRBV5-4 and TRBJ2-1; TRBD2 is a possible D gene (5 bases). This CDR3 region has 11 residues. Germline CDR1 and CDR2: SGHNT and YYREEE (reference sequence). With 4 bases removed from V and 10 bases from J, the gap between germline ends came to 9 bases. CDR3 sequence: CASSTKREQFF. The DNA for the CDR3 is TGTGCCAGCAGCACTAAGCGGGAGCAGTTCTTC.

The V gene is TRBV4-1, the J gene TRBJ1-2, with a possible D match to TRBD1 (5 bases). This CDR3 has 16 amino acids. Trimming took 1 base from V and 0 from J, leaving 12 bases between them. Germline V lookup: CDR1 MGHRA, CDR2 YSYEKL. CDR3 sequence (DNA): TGCGCCAGCAGCCAAGTCAGGGCTAGGACTAACTATGGCTACACCTTC. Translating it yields CASSQVRARTNYGYTF.

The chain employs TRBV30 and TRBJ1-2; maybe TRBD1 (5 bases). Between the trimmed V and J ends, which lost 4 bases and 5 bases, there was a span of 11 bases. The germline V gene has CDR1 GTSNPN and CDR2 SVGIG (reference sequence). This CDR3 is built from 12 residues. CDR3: CAWTPRGYGYTF. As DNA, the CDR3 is TGTGCCTGGACCCCAAGGGGATATGGCTACACCTTC.

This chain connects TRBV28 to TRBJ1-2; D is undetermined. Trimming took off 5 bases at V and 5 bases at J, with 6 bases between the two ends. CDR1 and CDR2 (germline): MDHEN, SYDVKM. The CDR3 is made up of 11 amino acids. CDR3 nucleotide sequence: TGTGCCAGCAGTCCTTCTTATGGCTACACCTTC. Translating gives CASSPSYGYTF.

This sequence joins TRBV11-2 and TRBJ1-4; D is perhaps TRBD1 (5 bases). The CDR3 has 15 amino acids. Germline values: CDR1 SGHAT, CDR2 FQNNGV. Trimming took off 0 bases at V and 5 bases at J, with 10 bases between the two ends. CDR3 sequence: CASSLDPGPNEKLFF. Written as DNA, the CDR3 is TGTGCCAGCAGCTTAGACCCAGGGCCAAATGAAAAACTGTTTTTT.

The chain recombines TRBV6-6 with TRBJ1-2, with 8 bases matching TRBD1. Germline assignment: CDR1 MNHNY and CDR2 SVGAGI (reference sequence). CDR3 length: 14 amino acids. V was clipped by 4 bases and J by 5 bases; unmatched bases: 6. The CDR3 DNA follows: TGTGCCAGCAGTTTGACAGGGGTTGGGTATGGCTACACCTTC. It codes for CASSLTGVGYGYTF.